This TCR beta chain was observed in a study of blood T cell repertoires in COVID-19 (dated by TCRdb to the early 2020s). Context from the whole study: Collaborator samples came from the United States, Italy and Spain and covered acute and convalescent phases of COVID-19. Subjects who had been exposed to COVID-19, were actively infected with it, or had recovered from it provided the deeply sampled blood TCRbeta repertoires that made up the dataset. The prospective study material was composed of cDNA or gDNA derived from T cells, B-cell-depleted T cells, or PBMCs. Where available, HLA class I and class II types were obtained from metadata supplied by the sample provider rather than from assay-based typing. The samples were drawn from two sources: the first 160 participants of the ongoing ImmuneRACE study, and 1,254 subjects contributed by 6 global collaborators. A de-identified subject ID, COVID-19 status, age in years and sex were almost always included in the sample metadata. The repertoires were released in a freely available public database intended as a resource for research on the immune response to SARS-CoV-2. The study at large found these results: How much clinical and demographic metadata was included differed by source and by participant, and the metadata was provided uncurated.

Notes on this clone: No antigen is known for it. Base qualities are not at hand, and no much larger clone is one base apart.

TCRbeta CDR3 regions were amplified from genomic DNA by means of the immunoSEQ Assay, a bias-controlled multiplex PCR. Concerning the study's data processing: The number of nucleated cells in each sample was estimated from the amplification of reference gene primers within the assay. Sequence reads were collapsed and filtered to measure the absolute abundance of every unique TCRbeta CDR3 rearrangement. For each sample, productive Simpson clonality was calculated by taking the square root of Simpson's diversity index across productive rearrangements. TCRdb stores this immuneACCESS table with in-frame sequences only. Part of the clones is absent; in the studies checked, under half of the shortfall reflects unresolved V genes, and no reason is known for the rest. The D gene and trimming were derived from the DNA, and the V and J assignments and clone size from that table. This sample lists about 20,000 clones; 80% to 90% were detected once. 31% of the sample belongs to the ten largest clones.

The collaborating institutions used their own protocols to collect whole blood in K2EDTA tubes. Collaborator samples were shipped for TCRbeta analysis as frozen whole blood, isolated PBMCs, or DNA extracted from either sample type. V ends up 2 bases short and J 4 bases short, with an unmatched junction base count of 9. Looking up the germline V gene yields CDR1 KGHSH and CDR2 LQKENI. The CDR3 holds 16 amino acids from the cysteine to the phenylalanine. The DNA shown is the 48-base CDR3, in frame from base 1. The sequence came from a human donor with active COVID-19. The donor label of this sample is uncertain. The rearranged segments are TRBV18 and TRBJ1-1; 8 middle bases align to TRBD1. Material: peripheral blood. The DNA is as follows: TGTGCCAGCTCACCAGCTCCAGGGGGCGGCGGCACTGAAGCTTTCTTT. Translated, it reads CASSPAPGGGGTEAFF.